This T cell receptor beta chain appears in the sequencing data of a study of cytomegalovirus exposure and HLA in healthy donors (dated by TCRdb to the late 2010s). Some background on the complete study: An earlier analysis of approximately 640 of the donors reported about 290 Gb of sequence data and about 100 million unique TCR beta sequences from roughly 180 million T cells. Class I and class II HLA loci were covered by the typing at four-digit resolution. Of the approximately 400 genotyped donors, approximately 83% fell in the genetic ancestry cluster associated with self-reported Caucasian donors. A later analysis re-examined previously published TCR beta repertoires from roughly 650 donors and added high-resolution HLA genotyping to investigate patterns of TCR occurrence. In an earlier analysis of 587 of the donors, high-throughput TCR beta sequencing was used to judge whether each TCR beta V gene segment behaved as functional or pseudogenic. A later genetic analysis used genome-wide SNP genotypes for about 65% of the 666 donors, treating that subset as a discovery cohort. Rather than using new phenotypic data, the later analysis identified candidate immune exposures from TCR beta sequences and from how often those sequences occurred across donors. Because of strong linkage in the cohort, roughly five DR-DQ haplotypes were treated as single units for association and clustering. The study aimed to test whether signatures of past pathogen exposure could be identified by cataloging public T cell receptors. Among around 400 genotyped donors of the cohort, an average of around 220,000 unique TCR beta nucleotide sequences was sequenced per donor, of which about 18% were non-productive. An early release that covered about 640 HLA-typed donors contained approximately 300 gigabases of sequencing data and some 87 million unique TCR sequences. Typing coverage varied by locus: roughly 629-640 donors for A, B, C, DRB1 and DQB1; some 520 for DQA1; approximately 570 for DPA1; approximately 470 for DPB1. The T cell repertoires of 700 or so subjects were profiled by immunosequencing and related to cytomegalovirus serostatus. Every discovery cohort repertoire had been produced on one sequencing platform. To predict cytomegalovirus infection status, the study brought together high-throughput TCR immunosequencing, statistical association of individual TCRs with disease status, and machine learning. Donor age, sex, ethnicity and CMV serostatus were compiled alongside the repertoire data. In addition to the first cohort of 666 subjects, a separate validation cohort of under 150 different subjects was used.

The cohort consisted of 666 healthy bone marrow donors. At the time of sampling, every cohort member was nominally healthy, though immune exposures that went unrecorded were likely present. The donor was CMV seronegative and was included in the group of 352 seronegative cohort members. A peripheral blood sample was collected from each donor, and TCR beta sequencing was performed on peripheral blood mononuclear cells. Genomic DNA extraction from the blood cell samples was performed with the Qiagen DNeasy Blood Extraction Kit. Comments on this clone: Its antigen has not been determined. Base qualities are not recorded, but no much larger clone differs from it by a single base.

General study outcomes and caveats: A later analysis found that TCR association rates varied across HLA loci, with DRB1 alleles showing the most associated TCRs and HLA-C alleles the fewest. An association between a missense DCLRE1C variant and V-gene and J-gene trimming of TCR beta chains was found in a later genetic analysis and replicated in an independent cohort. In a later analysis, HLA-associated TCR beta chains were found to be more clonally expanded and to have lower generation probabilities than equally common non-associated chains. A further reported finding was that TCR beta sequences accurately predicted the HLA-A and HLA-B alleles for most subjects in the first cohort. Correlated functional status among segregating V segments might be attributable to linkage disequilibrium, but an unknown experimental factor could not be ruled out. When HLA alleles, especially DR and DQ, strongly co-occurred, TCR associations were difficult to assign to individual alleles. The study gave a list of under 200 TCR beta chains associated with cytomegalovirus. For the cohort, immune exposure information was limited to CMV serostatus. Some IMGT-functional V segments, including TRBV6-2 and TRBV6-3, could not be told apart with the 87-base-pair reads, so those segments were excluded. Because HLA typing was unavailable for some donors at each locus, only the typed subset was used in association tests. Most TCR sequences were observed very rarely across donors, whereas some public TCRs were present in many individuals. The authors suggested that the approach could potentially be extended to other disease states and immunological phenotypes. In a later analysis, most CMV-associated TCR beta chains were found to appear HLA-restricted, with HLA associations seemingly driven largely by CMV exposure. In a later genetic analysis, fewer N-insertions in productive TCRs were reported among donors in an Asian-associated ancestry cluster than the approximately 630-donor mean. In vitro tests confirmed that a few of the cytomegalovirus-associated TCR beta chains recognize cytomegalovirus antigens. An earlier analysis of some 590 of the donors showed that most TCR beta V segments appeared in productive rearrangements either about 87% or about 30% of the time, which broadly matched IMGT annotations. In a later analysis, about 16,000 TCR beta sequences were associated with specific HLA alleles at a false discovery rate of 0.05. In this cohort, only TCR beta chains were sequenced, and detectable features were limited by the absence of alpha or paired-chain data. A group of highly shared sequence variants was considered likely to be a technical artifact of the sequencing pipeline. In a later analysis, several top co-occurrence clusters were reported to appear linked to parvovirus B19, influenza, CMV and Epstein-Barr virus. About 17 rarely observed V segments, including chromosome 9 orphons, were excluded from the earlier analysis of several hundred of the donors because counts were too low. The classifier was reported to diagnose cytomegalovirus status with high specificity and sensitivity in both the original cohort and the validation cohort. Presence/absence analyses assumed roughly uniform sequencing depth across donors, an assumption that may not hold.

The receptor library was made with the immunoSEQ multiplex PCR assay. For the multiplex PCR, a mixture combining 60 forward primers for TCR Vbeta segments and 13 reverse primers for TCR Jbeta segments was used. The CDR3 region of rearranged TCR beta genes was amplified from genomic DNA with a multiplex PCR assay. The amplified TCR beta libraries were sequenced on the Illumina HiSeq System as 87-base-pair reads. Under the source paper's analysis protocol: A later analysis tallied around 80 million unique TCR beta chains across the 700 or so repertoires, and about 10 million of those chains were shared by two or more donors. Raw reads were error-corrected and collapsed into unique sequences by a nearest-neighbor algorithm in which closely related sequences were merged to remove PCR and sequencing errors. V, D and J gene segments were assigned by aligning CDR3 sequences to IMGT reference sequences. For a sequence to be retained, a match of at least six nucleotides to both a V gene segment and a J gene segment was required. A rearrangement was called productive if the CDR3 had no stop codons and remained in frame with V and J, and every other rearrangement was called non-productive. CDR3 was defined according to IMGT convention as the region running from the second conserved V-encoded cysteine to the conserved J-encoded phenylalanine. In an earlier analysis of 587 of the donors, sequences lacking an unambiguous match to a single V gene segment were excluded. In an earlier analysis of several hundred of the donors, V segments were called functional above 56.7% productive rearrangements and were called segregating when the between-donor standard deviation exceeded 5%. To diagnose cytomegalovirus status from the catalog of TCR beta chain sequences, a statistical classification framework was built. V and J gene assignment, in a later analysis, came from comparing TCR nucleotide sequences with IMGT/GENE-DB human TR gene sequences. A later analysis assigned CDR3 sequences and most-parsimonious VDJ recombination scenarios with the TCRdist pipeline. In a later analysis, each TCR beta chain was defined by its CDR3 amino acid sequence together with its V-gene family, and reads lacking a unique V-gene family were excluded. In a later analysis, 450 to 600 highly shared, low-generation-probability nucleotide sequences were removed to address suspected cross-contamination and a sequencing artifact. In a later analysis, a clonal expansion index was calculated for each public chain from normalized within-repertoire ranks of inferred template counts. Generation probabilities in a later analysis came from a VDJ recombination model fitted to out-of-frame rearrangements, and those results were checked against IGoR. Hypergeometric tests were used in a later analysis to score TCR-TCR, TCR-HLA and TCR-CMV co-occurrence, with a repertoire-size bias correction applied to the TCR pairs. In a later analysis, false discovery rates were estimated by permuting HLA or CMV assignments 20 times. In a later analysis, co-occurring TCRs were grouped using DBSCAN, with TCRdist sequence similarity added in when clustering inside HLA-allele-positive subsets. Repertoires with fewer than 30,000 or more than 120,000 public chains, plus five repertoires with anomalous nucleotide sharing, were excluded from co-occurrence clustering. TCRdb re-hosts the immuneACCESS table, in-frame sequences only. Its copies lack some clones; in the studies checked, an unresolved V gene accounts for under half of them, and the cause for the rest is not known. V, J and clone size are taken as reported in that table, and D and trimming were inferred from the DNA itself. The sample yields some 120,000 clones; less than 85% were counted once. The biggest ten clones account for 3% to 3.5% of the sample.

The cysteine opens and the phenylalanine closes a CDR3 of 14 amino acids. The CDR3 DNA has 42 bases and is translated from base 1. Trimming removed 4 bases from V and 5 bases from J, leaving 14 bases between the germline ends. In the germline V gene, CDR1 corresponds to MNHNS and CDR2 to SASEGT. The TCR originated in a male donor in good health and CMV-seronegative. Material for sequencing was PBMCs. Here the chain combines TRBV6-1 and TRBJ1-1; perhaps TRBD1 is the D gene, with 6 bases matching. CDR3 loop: CASSALPGDTEAFF. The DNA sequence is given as TGTGCCAGCAGTGCCCTGCCAGGGGATACTGAAGCTTTCTTT.